One sample yielded the 32 T cell receptor beta chains listed below, sequenced in a study of control samples from healthy donors and cancer patients (dated by TCRdb to the early 2020s). The library relied on the immunoSEQ multiplex PCR assay. This immuneACCESS table, as held by TCRdb, lists in-frame sequences with V and J called but not all clones. Of the missing ones, under half trace to an unresolved V gene in checked studies; the others have no known cause. The sample table shows tens of thousands of clones, and about 88% are seen once. The top ten hold about an eighth of the sample. Sequenced sample: blood. These receptors all come from a woman in her 70s in good health.

The rearrangement joins TRBV19 to TRBJ2-7; D is unclear. V was cut by 6 bases and J by 2 bases, with 5 bases left in between. CDR1 and CDR2 (germline): LNHDA, SQIVND (reference sequence). The CDR3 is 11 amino acids. In nucleotides, the CDR3 is TGTGCCAGTAGCCGAGCCTACGAGCAGTACTTC. Translation: CASSRAYEQYF.

The CDR3 loop is CASSLVTGRRYNEQFF. As DNA, the CDR3 is TGTGCCAGCAGTTTGGTGACGGGAAGAAGGTACAATGAGCAGTTCTTC. The chain has TRBV27 and TRBJ2-1; D is possibly TRBD2 (5 bases). The CDR3 extends over 16 amino acids. The ends were cut back, 3 bases at V and 4 bases at J, with 16 bases in the middle. The germline V gene encodes CDR1 MNHEY and CDR2 SMNVEV (reference sequence).

This clone was seen only once. V and J are TRBV6-6 and TRBJ2-6; D is ambiguous. V was trimmed by 5 bases and J by 0 bases, leaving 2 bases between them. CDR3 size: 13 residues. Germline V gives CDR1 MNHNY, CDR2 SVGAGI (reference sequence). CDR3 region: CASSSSGANVLTF. The DNA for the CDR3 is TGTGCCAGCAGTAGCTCTGGGGCCAACGTCCTGACTTTC.

The chain combines TRBV6-6 with TRBJ2-5; 9 bases are a match to TRBD2. The ends lost 6 bases at V and 3 bases at J; junction bases unmatched: 11. This CDR3 is 16 amino acids long. CDR1 MNHNY and CDR2 SVGAGI come from the germline V gene (reference sequence). For the CDR3, the DNA is TGTGCCAGCAGCCCCACTCTGGGCGGGGGGGAAGAGACCCAGTACTTC. Protein: CASSPTLGGGEETQYF.

This clone was seen a few times. The chain couples TRBV2 to TRBJ2-3, with TRBD1 matching over 7 bases. The CDR3 has 15 amino acids. Germline trimming cut 7 bases from V and 0 bases from J; bases unmatched to any gene: 7. Germline values: CDR1 SNHLY, CDR2 FYNNEI. The chain's CDR3 is CASNPTGASTDTQYF. The CDR3 DNA follows: TGTGCCAGCAACCCTACAGGGGCGAGCACAGATACGCAGTATTTT.

V is TRBV5-8 and J is TRBJ1-6; D is unclear. Trimming cost V 4 bases and J 10 bases, with 21 bases left between them. Per germline, CDR1 SGHTS and CDR2 YDEGEE. The CDR3 loop spans 16 amino acids. CDR3 nucleotide sequence: TGTGCCAGCAGCAGTTCCGGTTGGAGGGCGGGCTCACCCCTCCACTTT. It encodes CASSSSGWRAGSPLHF.

The J gene is TRBJ2-1, the V gene TRBV4-3; 8 positions match TRBD2. Germline-derived CDR1 and CDR2 are LGHNA and YSLEER. V gave up 2 bases and J gave up 8 bases; unmatched junction bases: 11. CDR3 length: 16 residues. The CDR3 loop is CASSQSWSSGSDEQFF. CDR3 nucleotides: TGCGCCAGCAGCCAAAGTTGGTCCAGCGGGAGTGATGAGCAGTTCTTC.

The rearrangement links TRBV7-9 to TRBJ1-1; D not resolved. V was cut by 1 base and J by 9 bases, with 18 bases left in between. Germline CDR1 SEHNR, CDR2 FQNEAQ (reference sequence). CDR3 length equals 15 residues. CDR3 bases: TGTGCCAGCAGCTTAGATAGTGGGCAGAGGGAAAAAGCTTTCTTT. Protein: CASSLDSGQREKAFF.

The V gene is TRBV5-1, the J gene TRBJ1-2, with a tentative D call TRBD1 (6 bases). V dropped 3 bases and J dropped 4 bases, with 28 bases sitting between them. CDR1 is SGHRS, CDR2 YFSETQ, per germline. CDR3 size: 19 residues. The CDR3 DNA reads as TGCGCCAGCAGCTCACCCTCACGGGACACCCACCCCGGGGGCTATGGCTACACCTTC. Its protein is CASSSPSRDTHPGGYGYTF.

This clone has a single count. The chain has TRBV6-2 or TRBV6-3 and TRBJ2-5; 10 nucleotides align to TRBD1. The CDR3 is 15 amino acids. The germline V gene encodes CDR1 MNHEY and CDR2 SVGEGT. Losses at the gene ends were 6 bases for V and 7 bases for J; bases not matched to a gene: 11. CDR3 protein: CASSPRGTGDVTQYF. In nucleotides, the CDR3 is TGTGCCAGCAGCCCCAGGGGGACAGGGGATGTGACCCAGTACTTC.

This sequence joins TRBV30 and TRBJ1-2, with 9 nucleotides matching TRBD1. Per the germline V gene, CDR1 is GTSNPN and CDR2 is SVGIG (reference sequence). CDR3 length: 16 amino acids. J was trimmed by 0 bases and V by 2 bases; bases with no gene match: 7. CDR3 in amino acids: CAWSIADRGTNYGYTF. The CDR3 DNA follows: TGTGCCTGGAGTATCGCGGACAGGGGAACTAACTATGGCTACACCTTC.

Comment on this clone: Other DNA sequences in this sample translate to the same CDR3. The chain couples TRBV6-5 to TRBJ2-1, with 7 bases lining up with TRBD1. This CDR3 spans 14 amino acids. Per germline, CDR1 MNHEY and CDR2 SVGAGI. J gave up 2 bases and V 6 bases, and 4 bases lay outside the gene matches. In DNA, the CDR3 is TGTGCCAGCAGCAGGGACAGAGCCTACAATGAGCAGTTCTTC. Translation: CASSRDRAYNEQFF.

The chain joins TRBV9 to TRBJ1-2; 8 nucleotides match TRBD1. Germline-derived CDR1 and CDR2 are SGDLS and YYNGEE. The CDR3 contains 13 residues. V lost 4 bases and J lost 6; bases outside the gene matches: 5. The CDR3 nucleotides are TGTGCCAGCAGCTCCGACAGGGGAGATGGCTACACCTTC. Translation: CASSSDRGDGYTF.

The chain couples TRBV7-2 to TRBJ1-1; possibly TRBD1 for D (5 bases). This CDR3 region has 12 residues. Between the trimmed V and J ends, which lost 1 base and 11 bases, there was a span of 11 bases. Germline V gives CDR1 SGHTA, CDR2 FQGNSA. The CDR3 loop reads CASSLEVGRAFF. CDR3 nucleotide sequence: TGTGCCAGCAGCTTAGAGGTGGGGCGGGCTTTCTTT.

CDR3 amino acids: CASSLGTGDYYEQYF. The CDR3 coding sequence is TGTGCCAGCAGCTTAGGGACAGGGGATTACTACGAGCAGTACTTC. V gene TRBV7-6 combines with J gene TRBJ2-7; 9 nucleotides agree with TRBD1. This CDR3 has 15 amino acids. V gave up 1 base and J gave up 3 bases; unmatched junction bases: 4. Per germline, CDR1 SGHVS and CDR2 FNYEAQ.

The chain employs TRBV7-9 and TRBJ2-7; D is undetermined. V was shortened by 5 bases and J by 6 bases, with 14 bases between the two germline ends. Germline values: CDR1 SEHNR, CDR2 FQNEAQ (reference sequence). This CDR3 has 13 amino acids. Here the CDR3 reads CASSLMDPSEQYF. The CDR3 DNA is TGTGCCAGCAGCCTTATGGACCCTAGCGAGCAGTACTTC.

This rearrangement joins TRBV12-3 or TRBV12-4 to TRBJ2-1, with D uncertain. This CDR3 is built from 11 residues. The V and J ends lost 10 bases and 2 bases respectively, with 6 bases between them. The chain's CDR3 is CATGTYNEQFF. CDR3 nucleotide sequence: TGTGCCACCGGAACCTACAATGAGCAGTTCTTC.

This clone was observed once. The gene calls are TRBV7-9 and TRBJ2-1; tentatively, D is TRBD1 or TRBD2 (5 bases each). The V gene lost 8 bases and the J gene lost 7 bases, with 18 bases spanning the gap. Germline CDR1 reads SEHNR; CDR2 reads FQNEAQ (reference sequence). The CDR3 spans 14 residues. CDR3 sequence (DNA): TGTGCCAGCTATCTCCGGGACGGAATAAATGAGCAGTTCTTC. This gives the protein CASYLRDGINEQFF. The full variable domain, its missing parts supplied by reference TRBV7-9 and TRBJ2-1, is DTGVSQNPRHKITKRGQNVTFRCDPISEHNRLYWYRQTLGQGPEFLTYFQNEAQLEKSRLLSDRFSAERPKGSFSTLEIQRTEQGDSAMYLCASYLRDGINEQFFGPGTRLTVL.

The chain carries TRBV27 and TRBJ1-1; tentative D call: TRBD1 (5 bases). CDR1 and CDR2 from the germline V gene are MNHEY and SMNVEV (reference sequence). Trimming left V 3 bases short and J 7 bases short, with 12 bases between. The CDR3 runs to 13 residues. CDR3 nucleotides: TGTGCCAGCAGTTTTTACGGGGCAGATGAAGCTTTCTTT. Its protein is CASSFYGADEAFF.

The rearrangement links TRBV5-1 to TRBJ2-5, with D possibly called TRBD1 or TRBD2 (6 bases each). V was shortened by 1 base and J by 5 bases, with 15 bases between the two germline ends. The CDR3 spans 15 residues. Germline V gene sequence: CDR1 SGHRS, CDR2 YFSETQ. In DNA, the CDR3 is TGCGCCAGCAGCTTGATTCCGGGGGCCGGGGAGACCCAGTACTTC. Amino acid sequence: CASSLIPGAGETQYF.

This chain joins TRBV10-1 and TRBJ2-7; D is perhaps TRBD1 or TRBD2 (5 bases each). The CDR3 consists of 14 residues. Per the germline V gene, CDR1 is WNHNN and CDR2 is SYGVQD (reference sequence). V was cut by 0 bases and J by 7 bases, with 13 bases left in between. CDR3 in amino acids: CASSESGRPKEQYF. The CDR3 nucleotides are TGCGCCAGCAGTGAGTCGGGACGGCCGAAAGAGCAGTACTTC.

J is TRBJ2-1 and V is TRBV4-1, with D unclear. The CDR3 is 13 amino acids. Germline V gene sequence: CDR1 MGHRA, CDR2 YSYEKL. V gave up 0 bases and J gave up 11 bases, with 11 bases separating them. This CDR3 reads CASSQDLEKKQFF. The CDR3 DNA sequence: TGCGCCAGCAGCCAAGATCTCGAGAAGAAGCAGTTCTTC.

This chain links TRBV18 with TRBJ2-5; 9 bases align to TRBD1. Germline values: CDR1 KGHSH, CDR2 LQKENI. CDR3 length equals 17 residues. Trimming at V came to 3 bases and at J to 5 bases, leaving 13 bases not matched to a gene. CDR3 bases: TGTGCCAGCTCACCTGCCTTGACGGGACAGGGAAAGGAGACCCAGTACTTC. Translated, it gives CASSPALTGQGKETQYF.

This clone turned up a few times. V usage is TRBV5-1 and J usage is TRBJ2-1; maybe TRBD2 (6 bases). Germline V gene lookup returns CDR1 SGHRS and CDR2 YFSETQ. Trimming stripped 7 bases from V and 9 bases from J, with 26 bases between. The CDR3 consists of 16 residues. CDR3 sequence (DNA): TGCGCCAGCTCCCCCTCTAGCGTGCCCAAGGTGGGTGAGCAGTTCTTC. It yields the protein CASSPSSVPKVGEQFF.

The rearrangement joins TRBV6-5 to TRBJ2-7; 8 bases align to TRBD1. J was trimmed by 9 bases and V by 7 bases; bases with no gene match: 17. CDR3 length: 15 residues. CDR1 MNHEY and CDR2 SVGAGI come from the germline V gene. As DNA, the CDR3 is TGTGCCAGCACCAAGAGTAGGCAGGGGGCGGTTGGGCAGTACTTC. This translates into CASTKSRQGAVGQYF.

This rearrangement joins TRBV12-3 or TRBV12-4 to TRBJ1-3; TRBD1 agrees at 7 bases. The length of the CDR3 is 13 residues. Trimming cost V 5 bases and J 9 bases; bases outside gene matches: 7. In nucleotides, the CDR3 is TGTGCCAGCAGTCCTAGACAGGGAGGCACCATATATTTT. Its protein product is CASSPRQGGTIYF.

The chain links TRBV2 to TRBJ1-5, with D perhaps TRBD1 (6 bases). V lost 7 bases and J 2 bases, leaving 12 bases between the germline ends. Germline-derived CDR1 and CDR2 are SNHLY and FYNNEI. The CDR3 runs to 14 residues. DNA for the CDR3: TGTGCCAGCAAAGGGGGGTGGGGCAATCAGCCCCAGCATTTT. Its translation is CASKGGWGNQPQHF. Combining the CDR3 with reference TRBV2 and TRBJ1-5 gives the whole variable domain EPEVTQTPSHQVTQMGQEVILRCVPISNHLYFYWYRQILGQKVEFLVSFYNNEISEKSEIFDDQFSVERPDGSNFTLKIRSTKLEDSAMYFCASKGGWGNQPQHFGDGTRLSIL.

The chain couples TRBV19 to TRBJ2-5; 13 bases line up with TRBD2. Germline loops: CDR1 LNHDA, CDR2 SQIVND (reference sequence). Losses at the gene ends were 0 bases for V and 2 bases for J; bases not matched to a gene: 3. This CDR3 comprises 17 residues. As DNA, the CDR3 is TGTGCCAGTAGTATAGATCGACTAGCGGGGGGACAAGAGACCCAGTACTTC. Protein: CASSIDRLAGGQETQYF.

J is TRBJ1-1 and V is TRBV10-3; D is uncertain. Deletions cut 7 bases from V and 5 bases from J, with 14 bases between. The CDR3 has 13 amino acids. Germline CDR1 is ENHRY and CDR2 is SYGVKD. CDR3 DNA sequence: TGTGCCATCATGCGGGCAGGCGGGACTGAAGCTTTCTTT. The encoded protein is CAIMRAGGTEAFF.

The chain employs TRBV29-1 and TRBJ1-3, with 9 bases identical to TRBD1. CDR3 length equals 15 residues. Germline CDR1 is SQVTM and CDR2 is ANQGSEA. V lost 6 bases to trimming and J lost 1 base; unmatched junction nucleotides: 7. Here the CDR3 DNA reads TGCAGCGTGGGGGACAGGGTCTCGTCTGGAAACACCATATATTTT. The encoded protein is CSVGDRVSSGNTIYF.

The chain combines TRBV7-2 with TRBJ2-5; D uncertain. This CDR3 is built from 13 residues. CDR1 is SGHTA, CDR2 FQGNSA, per germline. The V gene lost 5 bases and the J gene lost 1 base, with 8 bases spanning the gap. CDR3 sequence (DNA): TGTGCCAGCAGCCCTAGAGCCCAAGAGACCCAGTACTTC. Its translation is CASSPRAQETQYF.

This sequence joins TRBV9 and TRBJ1-1, with 7 positions matching TRBD1. The CDR3 has 13 amino acids. V gave up 7 bases and J gave up 5 bases; unmatched junction bases: 8. The germline V gene encodes CDR1 SGDLS and CDR2 YYNGEE. The CDR3 nucleotides read TGTGCCAGCGGCAGGGGGGGTCAGACTGAAGCTTTCTTT. Its translation: CASGRGGQTEAFF.